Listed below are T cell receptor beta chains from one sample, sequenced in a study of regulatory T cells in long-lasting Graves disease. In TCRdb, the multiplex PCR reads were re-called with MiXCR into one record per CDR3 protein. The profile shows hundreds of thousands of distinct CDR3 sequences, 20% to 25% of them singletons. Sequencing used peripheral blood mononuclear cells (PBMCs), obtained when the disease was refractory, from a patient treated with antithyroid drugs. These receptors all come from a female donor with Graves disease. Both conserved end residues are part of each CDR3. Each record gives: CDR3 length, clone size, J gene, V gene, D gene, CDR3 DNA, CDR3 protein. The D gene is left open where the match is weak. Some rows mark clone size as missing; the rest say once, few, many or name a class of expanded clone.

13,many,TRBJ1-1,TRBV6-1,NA,TGTGCCAGCAGTGAAAACCGGAACACTGAAGCTTTCTTT,CASSENRNTEAFF
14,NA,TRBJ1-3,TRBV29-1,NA,TGCAGCGTTGTCCCAGAGAATTCTGGAAACACCATATATTTT,CSVVPENSGNTIYF
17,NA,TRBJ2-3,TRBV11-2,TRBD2,TGTGCCGGCAGCTCCGGGACTAGCGGGGACAGCACAGATACGCAGTATTTT,CAGSSGTSGDSTDTQYF
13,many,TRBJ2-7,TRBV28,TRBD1,TGTGCCAGCAGCAGGAACAGGGGATACGAGCAGTACTTC,CASSRNRGYEQYF
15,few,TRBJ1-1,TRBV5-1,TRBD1,TGCGCCAGCAGCGTACAGGGGGCGGAGAACACTGAAGCTTTCTTT,CASSVQGAENTEAFF
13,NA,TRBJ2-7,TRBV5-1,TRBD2,TGCGCCAGCACCGACAGCGGGAGCTACGAGCAGTACTTC,CASTDSGSYEQYF
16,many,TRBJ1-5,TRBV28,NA,TGTGCCAGCAGCGCGGGGAGAAGGGGGAGGAATCAGCCCCAGCATTTT,CASSAGRRGRNQPQHF
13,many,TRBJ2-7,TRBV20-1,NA,TGCAGTGCTAGATCGCTGGGGGCCTACGAGCAGTACTTC,CSARSLGAYEQYF
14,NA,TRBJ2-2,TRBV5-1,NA,TGCGCCAGTGCATCTGGCGGGGCCCCCGGGGAGCTGTTTTTT,CASASGGAPGELFF
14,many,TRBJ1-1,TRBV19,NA,TGTGCCAGTAGTATTCAGCCTTTGGTCACTGAAGCTTTCTTT,CASSIQPLVTEAFF
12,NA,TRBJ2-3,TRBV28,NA,TGTGCCAGCAGCCGCGTCACAGATACGCAGTATTTT,CASSRVTDTQYF
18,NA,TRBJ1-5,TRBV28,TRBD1,TGTGCCAGCAGTTTGGGGGGACAGGGGGGAAGGGGCAATCAGCCCCAGCATTTT,CASSLGGQGGRGNQPQHF
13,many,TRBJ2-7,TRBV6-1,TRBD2,TGTGCCAGCGGTACTAGCGGGACCTACGAGCAGTACTTC,CASGTSGTYEQYF
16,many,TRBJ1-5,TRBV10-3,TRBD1,TGTGCCATCAGTGATTCGCAGGGGGCCGGCGGTCAGCCCCAGCATTTT,CAISDSQGAGGQPQHF
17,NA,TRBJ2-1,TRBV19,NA,TGTGCCAGTAGTATCCTGGACGACTTAAAATACTACAATGAGCAGTTCTTC,CASSILDDLKYYNEQFF
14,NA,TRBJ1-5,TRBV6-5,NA,TGTGCCAGCAGTTACGTAGGGGGTCGCCAGCCCCAGCATTTT,CASSYVGGRQPQHF
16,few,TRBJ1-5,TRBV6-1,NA,TGTGCCAGCAGGCCCTGGGGGGGGGGAGGGCCTCAGCCCCAGCATTTT,CASRPWGGGGPQPQHF
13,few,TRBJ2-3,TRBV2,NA,TGTGCCAGCAGTTGGTCAGGGACGGATACGCAGTATTTT,CASSWSGTDTQYF
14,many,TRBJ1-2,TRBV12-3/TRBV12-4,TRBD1,TGTGCCAGCAGTTTAGCGACAGGGTGGAATGGCTACACCTTC,CASSLATGWNGYTF
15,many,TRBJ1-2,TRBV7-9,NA,TGTGCCAGCAGCAGTACCCCAACAGGGTTACATGGCTACACCTTC,CASSSTPTGLHGYTF
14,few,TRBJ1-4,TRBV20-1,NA,TGCAGTGCTTCTCCCCCCCCAGGACCTGAAAAACTGTTTTTT,CSASPPPGPEKLFF
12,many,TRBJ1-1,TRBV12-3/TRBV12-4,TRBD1,TGTGCCAGCAGTTTCTGGGACAGTGAAGCTTTCTTT,CASSFWDSEAFF